This TCR beta chain appears in the sequencing data of a study of T cell changes during pregnancy in multiple sclerosis (dated 2019 in TCRdb). About the full investigation: The study looked at changes in the T cell repertoire across pregnancy in women with multiple sclerosis.

For CDR1 and CDR2, the germline V gene lists MNHEY and SVGAGI. Taken from cysteine to phenylalanine, the CDR3 has 14 residues. Here the CDR3 DNA is all that survives: 42 bases in frame from base 1. V loses 2 bases of germline sequence and J loses 5 bases, and the interval between the two ends is 12 bases. This clone was detected once. What antigen it recognizes has not been identified. Per-nucleotide qualities are absent, and no much larger clonotype sits a single base away. Receptor libraries were prepared by the immunoSEQ multiplex PCR assay. TCRdb took this table from immuneACCESS and kept in-frame rearrangements with V and J called. Such tables lack part of the clones; where checked against another copy, unresolved V genes explain under half of the gap, and the rest is unexplained. The sample table records 40,000 or so clones; around 92% of these occur just once. Roughly 12% of the sample rests with the top ten.

The specimen comprised CD8+ T cells from peripheral blood mononuclear cells, sampled after pregnancy. Recombination connected TRBV6-5 to TRBJ2-5, with TRBD2 as a weak D call on 7 bases. This receptor was identified in a female donor with multiple sclerosis, enrolled in a pregnancy study. The CDR3 here reads CASSYAGAVETQYF. The nucleotide sequence is TGTGCCAGCAGTTACGCGGGGGCTGTCGAGACCCAGTACTTC.